These T cell receptor beta chains were read from a single sample in a study of CD8+CD57+ T cells in acquired aplastic anemia. TCRdb re-derived calls from the reads in MiXCR, one entry per CDR3 protein. In the table there are 95,000 to 150,000 distinct CDR3 sequences, about two fifths of which are singletons. Input material: sorted CD4+, CD8+, or CD8+CD57+ T cells (not recorded which) from PBMCs. The receptors shown here come from a human donor with aplastic anemia. The conserved cysteine and the conserved F or W are not part of the CDR3 here. A D gene is named only where the DNA matches it firmly.

j_call	d_call	v_call	cdr3_aa
TRBJ2-3	TRBD2	TRBV5-1	ATAGGRTDTQY
TRBJ1-6	.	TRBV6-6	ASSYVPLGTYNSPLH
TRBJ2-1	.	TRBV20-1	SASGGSAYNEQF
TRBJ1-2	.	TRBV19	ASSIGGDYGYT
TRBJ1-5	.	TRBV5-6	ASSLGGDQPQH
TRBJ1-3	.	TRBV6-1	ASSEGRNTIY
TRBJ2-2	TRBD2	TRBV20-1	SAEAGRDTGELF
TRBJ1-3	.	TRBV5-1	ASSLVGGTSSGNTIY
TRBJ2-3	.	TRBV15	ATSPGYTDTQY
TRBJ1-2	.	TRBV19	ASSAGLTNYGYT
TRBJ1-6	TRBD1	TRBV6-6	ASSYSGQGANSPLH
TRBJ2-5	TRBD2	TRBV5-1	ASSLAAGEETQY
TRBJ1-4	TRBD1	TRBV19	ASSPTGAEKLF
TRBJ1-2	.	TRBV10-3	AISDAGRSNYVGSGGYT
TRBJ2-5	TRBD2	TRBV5-6	ASSFTSGGQETQY
TRBJ2-7	.	TRBV29-1	SVEGTNSYEQY
TRBJ2-1	.	TRBV11-2	ASSLDRMPTGEQF
TRBJ2-7	.	TRBV29-1	SVVGRGYEQY
TRBJ2-3	TRBD2	TRBV24-1	ATSDLAGGSDTQY
TRBJ1-1	TRBD1	TRBV6-2/TRBV6-3	ASSTRTGKAF
TRBJ2-5	.	TRBV7-8	ASSLLRWVRIKETQY
TRBJ1-2	.	TRBV5-4	ASSLVGGITMGYT
TRBJ1-2	.	TRBV10-2	ARYGYT
TRBJ2-3	TRBD2	TRBV7-6	ASILAGHTQY
TRBJ2-5	TRBD1	TRBV25-1	ASSASRPDREETQY
TRBJ1-1	.	TRBV24-1	ATGDNGGAF
TRBJ2-7	TRBD1	TRBV20-1	SARETGDGEQY
TRBJ1-1	TRBD1	TRBV7-9	ASSWDRNTEAF
TRBJ1-1	.	TRBV6-2/TRBV6-3	ASSYSHRNTEAF
TRBJ1-3	TRBD1	TRBV19	ATQGAPGNTIY
TRBJ1-2	.	TRBV2	ASSEGGWNGYT
TRBJ2-1	TRBD2	TRBV10-3	AISLAGAEQF
TRBJ1-2	.	TRBV19	ASSNHYPGRSLGGNYGYT
TRBJ1-1	TRBD1	TRBV6-2/TRBV6-3	ASSYMTGLVNTEAF
TRBJ2-5	TRBD1	TRBV2	ASSVGTGNQETQY
TRBJ2-3	TRBD1	TRBV11-2	ASSSGTGGTDTQY
TRBJ2-5	.	TRBV5-4	ASSLQAQETQY
TRBJ1-2	.	TRBV20-1	SARDLDWDPLYGYT
TRBJ1-2	.	TRBV29-1	SVVDSRSANYGYT
TRBJ1-5	.	TRBV19	ASSFQPQH